The rows below give T cell receptor beta chains drawn from one sample of a study of T-cell memory formation after mild COVID-19. TCRdb re-called the 5' RACE reads through MiXCR, storing one row per CDR3 protein. The data hold 250,000 to 300,000 distinct CDR3 sequences, with under 20% observed a single time. The sample comprised PBMCs or a T cell subset sorted from them (not recorded which). These receptors all come from a young man who had mild COVID-19 (a few samples of this study predate the infection). Cell type and time point are not known. Both conserved end residues are part of each CDR3. D genes are given only for firm matches. Clone sizes are given selectively: once, few, many, or a class where the clone is expanded.

v_gene,abundance,d_gene,j_gene,CDR3nt,CDR3aa
TRBV6-2/TRBV6-3,many,-,TRBJ2-5,TGTGCCAGCAGTTACTCGCGGGAGACCCAGTACTTC,CASSYSRETQYF
TRBV27,-,-,TRBJ2-5,TGTGCCAGCAGTTTGCGCACTAGTGGAGAGACCCAGTACTTC,CASSLRTSGETQYF
TRBV5-1,-,-,TRBJ2-6,TGCGCCAGCAGCCTCTCTTTCTCTGGGGCCAACGTCCTGACTTTC,CASSLSFSGANVLTF
TRBV7-8,few,-,TRBJ1-2,TGTGCCAGCGGCCAGGGGCCCGGCTACACCTTC,CASGQGPGYTF
TRBV7-2,-,TRBD1,TRBJ2-7,TGTGCCAGCAGCTCGGACAGGGGGCAGTACGAGCAGTACTTC,CASSSDRGQYEQYF
TRBV6-6,-,-,TRBJ1-5,TGTGCCAGCAGTAAAATCAGGGGTAGCAATCAGCCCCAGCATTTT,CASSKIRGSNQPQHF
TRBV27,-,-,TRBJ1-6,TGTGCCAGCACCCTCGGGGGGCGTTCACCCCTCCACTTT,CASTLGGRSPLHF
TRBV18,many,-,TRBJ1-1,TGTGCCAGCTCACCACCCTTAGGGCTGAACACTGAAGCTTTCTTT,CASSPPLGLNTEAFF
TRBV3-1,-,TRBD1,TRBJ1-2,TGTGCCAGCAGCCACGGACAGGGAAACTATGGCTACACCTTC,CASSHGQGNYGYTF
TRBV12-3/TRBV12-4,-,TRBD2,TRBJ2-1,TGTGCCAGCAGTTCGGGACTAGCGGGGGAAGGCCCCTACAATGAGCAGTTCTTC,CASSSGLAGEGPYNEQFF
TRBV4-3,-,TRBD2,TRBJ2-3,TGCGCCAGCAGCCAAGAGACTAGCGGGGGCCTCACAGATACGCAGTATTTT,CASSQETSGGLTDTQYF
TRBV19,-,TRBD1,TRBJ1-5,TGTGCCAGTAAGGGAATCCGGGACAGGGTTAACCCCCAGCATTTT,CASKGIRDRVNPQHF
TRBV5-1,-,-,TRBJ1-3,TGCGCCAGCAGCAGTGGGACCCCAGGGCGAAACACCATATATTTT,CASSSGTPGRNTIYF
TRBV5-1,few,TRBD1,TRBJ2-5,TGCGCCAGCAGTCTTACAGGGGATGAGAAGACCCAGTACTTC,CASSLTGDEKTQYF
TRBV3-1,-,-,TRBJ1-1,TGTGCCAGCAGCCAAGAGACGAGCACTGAAGCTTTCTTT,CASSQETSTEAFF
TRBV4-2,few,-,TRBJ2-7,TGTGCCAGCAGCCACGGGGGGCCTTACGAGCAGTACTTC,CASSHGGPYEQYF
TRBV5-1,few,-,TRBJ1-1,TGCGCCAGCAGCTTGGTACCCACAGGGCCTGAAGCTTTCTTT,CASSLVPTGPEAFF
TRBV7-2,-,TRBD2,TRBJ2-1,TGTGCCAGCAGCCTGACTAGCGGGCGTCCCAATGAGCAGTTCTTC,CASSLTSGRPNEQFF
TRBV20-1,few,-,TRBJ1-1,TGCAGTCCGACAGCCCCGGCGGTGCACACTGAAGCTTTCTTT,CSPTAPAVHTEAFF
TRBV6-6,few,TRBD1,TRBJ1-5,TGTGCCAGCCGGGGACAGATCAATCAGCCCCAGCATTTT,CASRGQINQPQHF
TRBV12-3/TRBV12-4,many,-,TRBJ2-3,TGTGCCAGCAGTTTCGGCCAGGGGGGTGATACGCAGTATTTT,CASSFGQGGDTQYF
TRBV2,-,-,TRBJ1-2,TGTGCCAGCACAGGGTTTGGCTATGGCTACACCTTC,CASTGFGYGYTF
TRBV5-1,few,TRBD1,TRBJ1-1,TGCGCCAGCAGCTTGGCAGGGGGTGGAACTGAAGCTTTCTTT,CASSLAGGGTEAFF
TRBV11-2,few,-,TRBJ2-3,TGTGCCAGCAGCCAGGGGGGCGGTCCTAGCACAGATACGCAGTATTTT,CASSQGGGPSTDTQYF
TRBV12-3/TRBV12-4,many,-,TRBJ2-2,TGTGCCAGCAGTCCCTCAGGGGGGGAGATCAACACCGGGGAGCTGTTTTTT,CASSPSGGEINTGELFF
TRBV15,few,-,TRBJ1-4,TGTGCCACCAGGGGAGAACAGGAGGAGAATGAAAAACTGTTTTTT,CATRGEQEENEKLFF
TRBV20-1,-,-,TRBJ1-4,TGCAGTGCTAGAGAAAATGAAAAACTGTTTTTT,CSARENEKLFF
TRBV29-1,-,-,TRBJ2-5,TGCAGCGGCGAGGGGCCGGAGACCCAGTACTTC,CSGEGPETQYF